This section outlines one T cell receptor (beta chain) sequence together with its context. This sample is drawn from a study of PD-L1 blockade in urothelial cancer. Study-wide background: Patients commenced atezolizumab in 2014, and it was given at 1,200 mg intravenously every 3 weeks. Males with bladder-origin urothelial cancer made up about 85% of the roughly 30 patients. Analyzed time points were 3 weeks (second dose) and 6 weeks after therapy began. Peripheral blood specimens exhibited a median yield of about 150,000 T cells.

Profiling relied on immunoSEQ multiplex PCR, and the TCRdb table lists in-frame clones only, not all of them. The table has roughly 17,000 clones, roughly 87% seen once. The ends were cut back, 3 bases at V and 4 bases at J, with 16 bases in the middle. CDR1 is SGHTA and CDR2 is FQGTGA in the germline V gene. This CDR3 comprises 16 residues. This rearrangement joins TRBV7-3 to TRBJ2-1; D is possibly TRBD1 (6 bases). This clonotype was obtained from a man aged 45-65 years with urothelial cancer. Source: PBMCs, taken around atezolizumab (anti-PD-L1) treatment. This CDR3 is CASSFRTGTPYNEQFF. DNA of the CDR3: TGTGCCAGCAGCTTCCGTACCGGGACACCATACAATGAGCAGTTCTTC.